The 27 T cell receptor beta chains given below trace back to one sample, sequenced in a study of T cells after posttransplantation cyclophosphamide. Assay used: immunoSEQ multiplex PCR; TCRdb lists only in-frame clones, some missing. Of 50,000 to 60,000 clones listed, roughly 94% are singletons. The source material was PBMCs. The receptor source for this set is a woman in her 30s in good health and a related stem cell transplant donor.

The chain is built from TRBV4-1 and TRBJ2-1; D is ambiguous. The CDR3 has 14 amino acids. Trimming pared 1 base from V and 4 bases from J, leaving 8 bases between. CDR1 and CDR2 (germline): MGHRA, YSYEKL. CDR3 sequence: CASSQVVQYNEQFF. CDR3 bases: TGCGCCAGCAGCCAAGTAGTACAGTACAATGAGCAGTTCTTC.

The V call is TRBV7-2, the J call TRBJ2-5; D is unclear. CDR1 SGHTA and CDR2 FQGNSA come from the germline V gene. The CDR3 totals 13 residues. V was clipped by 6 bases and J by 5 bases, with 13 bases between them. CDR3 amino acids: CASSYYLGETQYF. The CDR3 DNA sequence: TGTGCCAGCAGTTATTATCTGGGCGAGACCCAGTACTTC.

CDR3 sequence: CASSPREFNYGYTF. The CDR3 coding sequence is TGTGCCAGCTCACCACGGGAGTTTAACTATGGCTACACCTTC. The chain combines TRBV18 with TRBJ1-2; no definite D call. V was pared by 1 base and J by 1 base, with 7 bases between. Germline lookup yields CDR1 KGHSH and CDR2 LQKENI. This CDR3 comprises 14 residues.

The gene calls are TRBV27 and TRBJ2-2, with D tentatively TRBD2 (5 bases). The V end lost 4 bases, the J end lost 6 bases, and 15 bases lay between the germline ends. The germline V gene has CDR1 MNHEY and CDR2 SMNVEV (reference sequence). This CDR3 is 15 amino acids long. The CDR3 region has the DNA TGTGCCAGCAGTTCTTGGGTTCTGGAGGCCGGGGAGCTGTTTTTT. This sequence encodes CASSSWVLEAGELFF.

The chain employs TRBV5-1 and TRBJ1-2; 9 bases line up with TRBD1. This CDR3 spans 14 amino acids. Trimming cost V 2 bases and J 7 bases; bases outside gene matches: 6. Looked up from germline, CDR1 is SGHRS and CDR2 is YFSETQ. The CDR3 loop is CASSLTGGKAGYTF. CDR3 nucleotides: TGCGCCAGCAGCTTAACAGGGGGCAAGGCTGGCTACACCTTC.

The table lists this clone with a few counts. The CDR3 reads CASSYLKTGAGGYTF. The CDR3 DNA reads as TGTGCCAGCAGTTACCTTAAAACAGGGGCGGGAGGCTACACCTTC. This chain uses TRBV6-5 with TRBJ1-2, with TRBD1 matching 7 bases. Germline V gives CDR1 MNHEY, CDR2 SVGAGI. The length of the CDR3 is 15 residues. V gave up 2 bases and J gave up 8 bases; unmatched junction bases: 11.

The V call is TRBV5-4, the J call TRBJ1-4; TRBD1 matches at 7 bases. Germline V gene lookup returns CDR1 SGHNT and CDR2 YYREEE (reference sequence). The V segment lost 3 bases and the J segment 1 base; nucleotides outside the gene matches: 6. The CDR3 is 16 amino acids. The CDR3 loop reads CASSWGRDRTNEKLFF. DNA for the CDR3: TGTGCCAGCAGCTGGGGACGGGACAGAACTAATGAAAAACTGTTTTTT.

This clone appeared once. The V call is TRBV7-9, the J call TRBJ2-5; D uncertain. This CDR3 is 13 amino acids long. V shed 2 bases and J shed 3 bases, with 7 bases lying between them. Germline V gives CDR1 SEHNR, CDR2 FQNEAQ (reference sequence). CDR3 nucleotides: TGTGCCAGCAGCTTATCAGGTGAAGAGACCCAGTACTTC. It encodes CASSLSGEETQYF. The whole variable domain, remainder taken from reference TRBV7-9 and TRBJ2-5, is DTGVSQNPRHKITKRGQNVTFRCDPISEHNRLYWYRQTLGQGPEFLTYFQNEAQLEKSRLLSDRFSAERPKGSFSTLEIQRTEQGDSAMYLCASSLSGEETQYFGPGTRLLVL.

The CDR3 region is CASRQDRFTEAFF. CDR3 coding DNA: TGTGCCAGCAGACAGGATAGGTTCACTGAAGCTTTCTTT. V gene TRBV7-6 combines with J gene TRBJ1-1, with D possibly matching TRBD1 (5 bases). V was shortened by 6 bases and J by 4 bases, with 12 bases between the two germline ends. The CDR3 totals 13 residues. CDR1 is SGHVS, CDR2 FNYEAQ, per germline.

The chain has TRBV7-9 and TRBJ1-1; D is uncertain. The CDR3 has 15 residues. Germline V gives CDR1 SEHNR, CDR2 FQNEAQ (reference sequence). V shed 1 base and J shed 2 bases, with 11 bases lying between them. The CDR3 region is CASSLVSKTNTEAFF. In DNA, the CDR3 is TGTGCCAGCAGCTTAGTGTCCAAGACAAACACTGAAGCTTTCTTT.

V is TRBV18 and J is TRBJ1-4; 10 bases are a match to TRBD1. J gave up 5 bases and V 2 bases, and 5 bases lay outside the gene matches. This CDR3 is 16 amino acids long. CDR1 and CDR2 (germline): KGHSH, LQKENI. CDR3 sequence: CASSPDRGRVNEKLFF. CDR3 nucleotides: TGTGCCAGCTCACCAGACAGGGGGCGCGTAAATGAAAAACTGTTTTTT.

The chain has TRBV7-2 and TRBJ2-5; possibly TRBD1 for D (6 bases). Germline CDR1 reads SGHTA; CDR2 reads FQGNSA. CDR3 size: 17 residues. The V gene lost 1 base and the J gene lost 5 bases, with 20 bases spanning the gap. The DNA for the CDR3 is TGTGCCAGCAGCTTAGGAACAGGGCCTAGAATGTGGGAGACCCAGTACTTC. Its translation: CASSLGTGPRMWETQYF.

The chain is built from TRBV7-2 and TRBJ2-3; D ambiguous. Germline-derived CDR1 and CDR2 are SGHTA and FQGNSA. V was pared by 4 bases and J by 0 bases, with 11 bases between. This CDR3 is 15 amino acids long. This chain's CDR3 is CASSSPGHSTDTQYF. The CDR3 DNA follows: TGTGCCAGCAGCTCCCCTGGGCACAGCACAGATACGCAGTATTTT.

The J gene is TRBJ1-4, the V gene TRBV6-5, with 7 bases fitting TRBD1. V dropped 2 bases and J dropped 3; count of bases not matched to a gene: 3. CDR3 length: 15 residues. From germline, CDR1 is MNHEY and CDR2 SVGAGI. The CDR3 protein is CASSYEQGANEKLFF. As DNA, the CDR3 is TGTGCCAGCAGTTACGAGCAGGGGGCTAATGAAAAACTGTTTTTT.

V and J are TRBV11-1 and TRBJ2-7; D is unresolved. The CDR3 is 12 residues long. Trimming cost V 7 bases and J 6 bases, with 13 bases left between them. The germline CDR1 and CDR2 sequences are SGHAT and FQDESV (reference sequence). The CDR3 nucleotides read TGTGCCAGCACCTTTAGTTTATGCGAGCAGTACTTC. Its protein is CASTFSLCEQYF.

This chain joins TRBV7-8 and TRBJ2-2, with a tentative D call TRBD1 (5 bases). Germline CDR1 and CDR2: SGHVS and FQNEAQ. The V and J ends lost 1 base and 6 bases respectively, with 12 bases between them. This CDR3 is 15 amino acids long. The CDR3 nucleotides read TGTGCCAGCAGCTTAGGTTCAGGGAAGGCCGGGGAGCTGTTTTTT. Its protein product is CASSLGSGKAGELFF. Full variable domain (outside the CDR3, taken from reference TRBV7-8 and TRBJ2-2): GAGVSQSPRYKVAKRGQDVALRCDPISGHVSLFWYQQALGQGPEFLTYFQNEAQLDKSGLPSDRFFAERPEGSVSTLKIQRTQQEDSAVYLCASSLGSGKAGELFFGEGSRLTVL.

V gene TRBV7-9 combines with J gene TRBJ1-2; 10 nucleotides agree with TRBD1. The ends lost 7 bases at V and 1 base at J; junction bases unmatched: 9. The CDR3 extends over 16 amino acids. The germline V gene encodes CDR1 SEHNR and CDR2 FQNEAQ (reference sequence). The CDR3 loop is CASISDRGNLNYGYTF. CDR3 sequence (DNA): TGTGCCAGCATCTCGGACAGGGGGAACCTTAACTATGGCTACACCTTC.

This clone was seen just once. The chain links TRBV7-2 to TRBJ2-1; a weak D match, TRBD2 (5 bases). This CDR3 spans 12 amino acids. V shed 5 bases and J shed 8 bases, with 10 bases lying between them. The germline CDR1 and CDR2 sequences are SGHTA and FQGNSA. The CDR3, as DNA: TGTGCCAGCAGCATCCCGGGGTATGAGCAGTTCTTC. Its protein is CASSIPGYEQFF.

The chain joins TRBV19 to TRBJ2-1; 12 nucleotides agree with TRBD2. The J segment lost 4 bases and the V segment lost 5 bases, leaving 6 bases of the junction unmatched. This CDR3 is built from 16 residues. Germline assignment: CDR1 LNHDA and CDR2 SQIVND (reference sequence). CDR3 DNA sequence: TGTGCCAGTAGTCTCAAACTAGCGGGGGGTTACAATGAGCAGTTCTTC. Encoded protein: CASSLKLAGGYNEQFF.

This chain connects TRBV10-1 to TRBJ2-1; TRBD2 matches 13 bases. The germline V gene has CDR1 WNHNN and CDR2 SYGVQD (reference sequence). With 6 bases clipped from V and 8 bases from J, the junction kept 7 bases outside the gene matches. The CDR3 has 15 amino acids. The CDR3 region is CASSRGLAGIYEQFF. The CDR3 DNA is TGCGCCAGCAGCCGGGGACTAGCGGGGATTTATGAGCAGTTCTTC.

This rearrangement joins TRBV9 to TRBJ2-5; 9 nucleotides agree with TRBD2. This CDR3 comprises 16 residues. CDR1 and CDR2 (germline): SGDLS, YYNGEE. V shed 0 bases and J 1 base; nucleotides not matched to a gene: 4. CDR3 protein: CASSVDGSGGQETQYF. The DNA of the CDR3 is TGTGCCAGCAGCGTAGATGGTAGCGGGGGCCAAGAGACCCAGTACTTC.

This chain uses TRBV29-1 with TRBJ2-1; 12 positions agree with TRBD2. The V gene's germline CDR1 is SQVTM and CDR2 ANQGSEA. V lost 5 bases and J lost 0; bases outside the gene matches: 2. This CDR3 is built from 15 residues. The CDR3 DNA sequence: TGCAGCGTTCCTAGCGGGGGGGCCTCCTACAATGAGCAGTTCTTC. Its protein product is CSVPSGGASYNEQFF.

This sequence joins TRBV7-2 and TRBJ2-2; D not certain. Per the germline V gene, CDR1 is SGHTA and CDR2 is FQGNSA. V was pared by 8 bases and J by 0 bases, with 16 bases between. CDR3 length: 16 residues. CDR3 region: CASGASPYANTGELFF. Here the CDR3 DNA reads TGTGCCAGCGGAGCGTCTCCTTACGCGAACACCGGGGAGCTGTTTTTT.

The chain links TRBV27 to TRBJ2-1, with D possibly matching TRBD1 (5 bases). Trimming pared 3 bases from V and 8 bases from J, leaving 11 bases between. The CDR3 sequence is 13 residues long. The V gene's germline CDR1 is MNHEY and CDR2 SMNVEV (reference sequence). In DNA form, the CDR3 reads TGTGCCAGCAGTTTCCAGGGTTGGGATGAGCAGTTCTTC. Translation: CASSFQGWDEQFF.

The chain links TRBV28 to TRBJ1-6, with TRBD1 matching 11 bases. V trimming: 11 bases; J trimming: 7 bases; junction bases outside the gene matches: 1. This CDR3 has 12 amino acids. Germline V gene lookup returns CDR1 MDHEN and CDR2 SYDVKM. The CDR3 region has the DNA TGTGCCGGACAGGGGGCGAATTCACCCCTCCACTTT. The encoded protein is CAGQGANSPLHF.

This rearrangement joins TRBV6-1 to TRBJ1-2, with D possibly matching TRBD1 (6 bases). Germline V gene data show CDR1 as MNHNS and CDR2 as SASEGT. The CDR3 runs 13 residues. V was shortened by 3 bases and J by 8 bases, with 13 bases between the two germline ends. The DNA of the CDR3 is TGTGCCAGCAGTGATAGTGAGACAGGCGGCTACACCTTC. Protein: CASSDSETGGYTF.

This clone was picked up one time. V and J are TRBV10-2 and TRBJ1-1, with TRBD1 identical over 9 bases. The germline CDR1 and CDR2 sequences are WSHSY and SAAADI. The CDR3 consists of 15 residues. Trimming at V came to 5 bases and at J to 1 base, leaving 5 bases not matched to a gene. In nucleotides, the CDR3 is TGCGCCAGCAGTTCCCGGGACAGGGCGAACACTGAAGCTTTCTTT. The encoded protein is CASSSRDRANTEAFF.